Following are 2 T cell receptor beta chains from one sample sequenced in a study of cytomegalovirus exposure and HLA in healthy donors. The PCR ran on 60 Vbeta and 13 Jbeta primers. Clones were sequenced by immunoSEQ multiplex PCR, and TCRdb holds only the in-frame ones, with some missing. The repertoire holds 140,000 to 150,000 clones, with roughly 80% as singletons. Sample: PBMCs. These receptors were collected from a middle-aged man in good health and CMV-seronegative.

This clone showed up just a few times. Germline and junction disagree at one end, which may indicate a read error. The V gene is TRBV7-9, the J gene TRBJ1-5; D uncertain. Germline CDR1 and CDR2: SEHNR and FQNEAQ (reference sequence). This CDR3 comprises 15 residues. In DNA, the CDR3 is TGTTCCAGCAGCTTATCCGGGTTGGGCAATCAGCCCCAGCATTTT. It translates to CSSSLSGLGNQPQHF.

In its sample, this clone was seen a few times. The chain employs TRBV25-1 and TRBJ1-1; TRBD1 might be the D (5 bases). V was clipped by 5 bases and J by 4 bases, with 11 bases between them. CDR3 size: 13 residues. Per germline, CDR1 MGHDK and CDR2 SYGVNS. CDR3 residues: CASSSSGFTEAFF. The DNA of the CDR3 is TGTGCCAGCAGTAGCTCAGGGTTCACTGAAGCTTTCTTT. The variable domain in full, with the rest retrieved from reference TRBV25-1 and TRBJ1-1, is EADIYQTPRYLVIGTGKKITLECSQTMGHDKMYWYQQDPGMELHLIHYSYGVNSTEKGDLSSESTVSRIRTEHFPLTLESARPSHTSQYLCASSSSGFTEAFFGQGTRLTVV.